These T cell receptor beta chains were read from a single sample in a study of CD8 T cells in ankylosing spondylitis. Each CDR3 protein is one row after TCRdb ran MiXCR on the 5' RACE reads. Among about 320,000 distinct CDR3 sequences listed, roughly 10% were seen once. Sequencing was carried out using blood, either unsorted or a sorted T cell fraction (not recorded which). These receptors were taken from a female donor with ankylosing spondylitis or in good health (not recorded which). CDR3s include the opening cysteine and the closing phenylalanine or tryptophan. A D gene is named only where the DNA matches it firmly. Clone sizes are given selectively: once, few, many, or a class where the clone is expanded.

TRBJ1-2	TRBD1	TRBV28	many	TGTGCCACTAATCTACAGGGGAAGGCTAACTATGGCTACACCTTC	CATNLQGKANYGYTF
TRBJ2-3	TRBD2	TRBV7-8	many	TGTGCCAGCAGGTCCAGGGAGGGGTTGGGTGCTACGCAGTATTTT	CASRSREGLGATQYF
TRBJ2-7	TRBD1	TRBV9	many	TGTGCCAGCAGCGGTGGGACAGGCTACGAGCAGTACTTC	CASSGGTGYEQYF
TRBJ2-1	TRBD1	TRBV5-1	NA	TGCGCCAGCAGCTTTGACAACAGGGGATTCTCCTACAATGAGCAGTTCTTC	CASSFDNRGFSYNEQFF
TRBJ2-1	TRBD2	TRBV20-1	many	TGCAGTGCTAAGGCCGGGACTACAACTTACAATGAGCAGTTCTTC	CSAKAGTTTYNEQFF
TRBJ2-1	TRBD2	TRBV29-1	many	TGCAGCGTTGAAGATGGGGGGGGCTCCTACAATGAGCAGTTCTTC	CSVEDGGGSYNEQFF
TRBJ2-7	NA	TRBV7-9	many	TGTGCCAGCAGCCTAGGGTTATGGGCAGGCTCTTACGAGCAGTACTTC	CASSLGLWAGSYEQYF
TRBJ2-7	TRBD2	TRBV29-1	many	TGCAGCGTTGTTCGGGCTAGCGGACCCTACGAGCAGTACTTC	CSVVRASGPYEQYF
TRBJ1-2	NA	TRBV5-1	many	TGCGCCAGCAGCTTTACGGGCCAGTACGGCTACACCTTC	CASSFTGQYGYTF
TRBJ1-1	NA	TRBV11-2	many	TGTGCCAGCAGCTTTTCTAGCTCACCGAGGGAAGCTTTCTTT	CASSFSSSPREAFF
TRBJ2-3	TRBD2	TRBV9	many	TGTGCCAGCAGCCCCCAGGATAGCGGGGGTGCACAGGCAGATACGCAGTATTTT	CASSPQDSGGAQADTQYF
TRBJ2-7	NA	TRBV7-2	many	TGTGCCAGCAGCTTAGCGTTTGGGTCAAGCTCCTACGAGCAGTACTTC	CASSLAFGSSSYEQYF
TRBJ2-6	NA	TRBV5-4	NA	TGTGCCAGCAGCTTGGATGGGACTCCAAGGGGATCTGGGGCCAACGTCCCGACTTTC	CASSLDGTPRGSGANVPTF
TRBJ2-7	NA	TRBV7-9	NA	TGTGCCAGCAGCCCAGCGTTCCACGAGCAGTACTTC	CASSPAFHEQYF
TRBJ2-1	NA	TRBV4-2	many	TGTGCCAGCAGCCAAGATCAATGGACAGTCAATGAGCAGTTCTTC	CASSQDQWTVNEQFF
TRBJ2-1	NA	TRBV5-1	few	TGCGCCAGCAGCTCCGGACTTGATGAGCAGTTCTTC	CASSSGLDEQFF
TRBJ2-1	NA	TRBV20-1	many	TGCAGTGCCCTCAACCCTCAGTCCTACAATGAGCAGTTCTTC	CSALNPQSYNEQFF
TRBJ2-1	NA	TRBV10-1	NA	TGCGCCAGCAGTGATCAGGTTCGTGAGCAGTTCTTC	CASSDQVREQFF
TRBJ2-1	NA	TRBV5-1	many	TGCGCCAGCAGCTTTGGGGATAGCTCCTACAATGAGCAGTTCTTC	CASSFGDSSYNEQFF
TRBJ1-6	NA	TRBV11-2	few	TGTGCCAGCAGCTTAAGGTGGCAGCTGAAAAGCTCCTATAATTCACCCCTCCACTTT	CASSLRWQLKSSYNSPLHF
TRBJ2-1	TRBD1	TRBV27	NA	TGTGCCAGCAGTTTCGGACAGGGTGGGTATAATGAGCAGTTCTTC	CASSFGQGGYNEQFF
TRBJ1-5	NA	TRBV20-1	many	TGCAGTGCTAGACGGGACGTAGATCAGCCCCAGCATTTT	CSARRDVDQPQHF
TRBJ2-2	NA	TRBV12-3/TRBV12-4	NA	TGTGCCAGCATTCCAAAGGGTGGGACTCCCGCGGCCGGGGAGCTGTTTTTT	CASIPKGGTPAAGELFF